This T cell receptor beta chain was recorded in a study of cytomegalovirus exposure and HLA in healthy donors. Study observations and caveats: The study dropped some indistinguishable V segments, TRBV6-2 and TRBV6-3 among them. When a later analysis was performed, an Asian-associated ancestry cluster reportedly had fewer N-insertions than the approximately 690-donor mean.

As to this clone: The target antigen is unknown.

PCR employed 60 Vbeta and 13 Jbeta primers. Assay: immunoSEQ multiplex PCR; the TCRdb copy retains only in-frame clones and omits some. The sample carries 160,000 or so clones, about three quarters recorded once. Trimming cost V 5 bases and J 5 bases, with 15 bases left between them. The CDR3 totals 14 residues. Germline CDR1 and CDR2: SGHAT and FQDESV (reference sequence). The receptor comes from a woman in her 30s in good health and CMV-seronegative. This sequence joins TRBV11-1 and TRBJ2-5; D ambiguous. Sequenced input: PBMCs. CDR3 DNA: TGTGCCAGCAGCGCCCATGACCGCAGGGAGACCCAGTACTTC. Amino acids: CASSAHDRRETQYF.